This T cell receptor beta chain was captured in a study of CD8 T cells in ankylosing spondylitis. The CDR3 loop spans 13 amino acids. The germline V and J ends were trimmed by 1 base and 3 bases, with 7 bases remaining between them. Per germline, CDR1 MGHRA and CDR2 YSYEKL. This clonotype has more than one count but fewer than ten. Its antigen is still unknown. Study-level findings and limits: There were earlier reports of some motif variants in reactive arthritis synovial fluid and blood. Ankylosing spondylitis blood seemed to carry a telltale TCR beta motif made of about 8 highly homologous variants. Within peripheral blood, clones linked to disease were CD8+ and relatively rare.

TCRdb independently ran MiXCR on the 5' RACE reads; one entry per CDR3 protein. The table shows about 330,000 distinct CDR3 sequences, with 8% occurring only once. Material for sequencing was blood, either unsorted or a sorted T cell fraction (not recorded which). This clonotype was sampled from a male donor with ankylosing spondylitis. V and J are TRBV4-1 and TRBJ2-7, with a possible D match to TRBD2 (5 bases). Written as DNA, the CDR3 is TGCGCCAGCAGCCAAGGGAGGCTCTACGAGCAGTACTTC. Amino acid sequence: CASSQGRLYEQYF.